This is a list of T cell receptor beta chains from one sample in a study of T cells after yellow fever vaccination. One entry per CDR3 protein, called by TCRdb with MiXCR from the 5' RACE reads. The sample yields some 320,000 distinct CDR3 sequences, 3.5% to 5% seen once. Sequenced here: PBMCs, sampled 15 days after the yellow fever booster vaccination. The receptors come from a young man who received the YFV17D yellow fever vaccine. The CDR3 runs from the conserved cysteine through the conserved F or W. D genes are given only for firm matches. A row's size may be missing; if present it is once, few, many or a size class.

d_gene: TRBD2; v_gene: TRBV12-3/TRBV12-4; abundance: many; j_gene: TRBJ2-1; CDR3nt: TGTGCCAGCAGTTTACAGGGGACTAGCGGGGGTTCTTACAATGAGCAGTTCTTC; CDR3aa: CASSLQGTSGGSYNEQFF
d_gene: NA; v_gene: TRBV6-2/TRBV6-3; abundance: many; j_gene: TRBJ1-1; CDR3nt: TGTGCCAGCAGTTACGGGGTCACTGAAGCTTTCTTT; CDR3aa: CASSYGVTEAFF
d_gene: NA; v_gene: TRBV7-2; abundance: many; j_gene: TRBJ2-3; CDR3nt: TGTGCCAGCAGCTTAGTGCCTAGAGATACGCAGTATTTT; CDR3aa: CASSLVPRDTQYF
d_gene: NA; v_gene: TRBV7-2; abundance: many; j_gene: TRBJ1-1; CDR3nt: TGTGCCAGCAGCCCGTTTATCAGGGGCGACACTGAAGCTTTCTTT; CDR3aa: CASSPFIRGDTEAFF
d_gene: NA; v_gene: TRBV9; abundance: many; j_gene: TRBJ1-5; CDR3nt: TGTGCCAGCAGCGTAGGAAGGGATAGCAATCAGCCCCAGCATTTT; CDR3aa: CASSVGRDSNQPQHF
d_gene: TRBD1; v_gene: TRBV7-6; abundance: few; j_gene: TRBJ1-2; CDR3nt: TGTGCCAGCAGCTCACCCGGGACAGGGAGCTATGGCTACACCTTC; CDR3aa: CASSSPGTGSYGYTF
d_gene: TRBD1; v_gene: TRBV4-3; abundance: many; j_gene: TRBJ2-7; CDR3nt: TGCGCCAGCAGCCAGGGACAGCACAAATCATACGAGCAGTACTTC; CDR3aa: CASSQGQHKSYEQYF
d_gene: NA; v_gene: TRBV11-2; abundance: few; j_gene: TRBJ2-5; CDR3nt: TGTGCCAGCAGCTTAGATCTTTTTCCGGCCTGGGTACAAGAGACCCAGTACTTC; CDR3aa: CASSLDLFPAWVQETQYF
d_gene: NA; v_gene: TRBV6-6; abundance: many; j_gene: TRBJ1-5; CDR3nt: TGTGCCAGCAAACACCCGGACCCTTATAGCAATCAGCCCCAGCATTTT; CDR3aa: CASKHPDPYSNQPQHF
d_gene: TRBD2; v_gene: TRBV7-9; abundance: few; j_gene: TRBJ2-5; CDR3nt: TGTGCCAGCAGCTTGGTCCGGGGGGGAGGAAAGACCCAGTACTTC; CDR3aa: CASSLVRGGGKTQYF
d_gene: TRBD1; v_gene: TRBV7-3; abundance: NA; j_gene: TRBJ2-3; CDR3nt: TGTGCCAGCAGCTTAACGATTCTAGACAGGGCCAGCACAGATACGCAGTATTTT; CDR3aa: CASSLTILDRASTDTQYF
d_gene: NA; v_gene: TRBV4-1; abundance: few; j_gene: TRBJ2-5; CDR3nt: TGCGCCAGCAGCCAAGATGAACAGAGAGAGACCCAGTACTTC; CDR3aa: CASSQDEQRETQYF
d_gene: NA; v_gene: TRBV7-2; abundance: NA; j_gene: TRBJ2-4; CDR3nt: TGTGCCAGCAGCCGGGGAGTAGCCAAAAACATTCAGTACTTC; CDR3aa: CASSRGVAKNIQYF
d_gene: TRBD2; v_gene: TRBV5-1; abundance: NA; j_gene: TRBJ2-1; CDR3nt: TGCGCCAGCAGCCGTCCCTTCCCCGGACTAGTGGCCGGCAATGAGCAGTTCTTC; CDR3aa: CASSRPFPGLVAGNEQFF
d_gene: TRBD1; v_gene: TRBV5-1; abundance: few; j_gene: TRBJ1-2; CDR3nt: TGCGCCAGCAGCGCAACAGGGGGCTATGGCTACACCTTC; CDR3aa: CASSATGGYGYTF
d_gene: TRBD1; v_gene: TRBV28; abundance: many; j_gene: TRBJ1-1; CDR3nt: TGTGCCAGCAGTCCCGGGACAGGGGATGGTAGCACTGAAGCTTTCTTT; CDR3aa: CASSPGTGDGSTEAFF
d_gene: NA; v_gene: TRBV10-3; abundance: few; j_gene: TRBJ2-6; CDR3nt: TGTGCCATCACCGAGACAGGGGCCAACGTCCTGACTTTC; CDR3aa: CAITETGANVLTF
d_gene: TRBD1; v_gene: TRBV15; abundance: many; j_gene: TRBJ1-5; CDR3nt: TGTGCCACCAGCAGAGACCCGATAGACAGGGGGCGCCCAAATCAGCCCCAGCATTTT; CDR3aa: CATSRDPIDRGRPNQPQHF
d_gene: TRBD1; v_gene: TRBV20-1; abundance: NA; j_gene: TRBJ2-3; CDR3nt: TGCAGTGCTACGGACAGGGGGGCAGATACGCAGTATTTT; CDR3aa: CSATDRGADTQYF
d_gene: TRBD2; v_gene: TRBV5-1; abundance: many; j_gene: TRBJ2-3; CDR3nt: TGCGCCAGCAGCGAAAGGACTAGCGGTTACACAGATACGCAGTATTTT; CDR3aa: CASSERTSGYTDTQYF
d_gene: TRBD2; v_gene: TRBV7-7; abundance: NA; j_gene: TRBJ2-1; CDR3nt: TGTGCTAGCAGCTCCAAGAGCGGGGGGGTTAATGAGCAGTTCTTC; CDR3aa: CASSSKSGGVNEQFF
d_gene: NA; v_gene: TRBV7-9; abundance: many; j_gene: TRBJ1-2; CDR3nt: TGTGCCAGCAGCGGGTCGGGCTATGGCTACACCTTC; CDR3aa: CASSGSGYGYTF
d_gene: TRBD2; v_gene: TRBV24-1; abundance: NA; j_gene: TRBJ2-1; CDR3nt: TGTGCCACCAGTGAAACGGGGGGGCCTAGGCCCATTATTGAGCAGTTCTTC; CDR3aa: CATSETGGPRPIIEQFF
d_gene: NA; v_gene: TRBV4-3; abundance: few; j_gene: TRBJ1-4; CDR3nt: TGCGCCAGCAGCCCCCTAAGTAATGAAAAACTGTTTTTT; CDR3aa: CASSPLSNEKLFF
d_gene: NA; v_gene: TRBV13; abundance: NA; j_gene: TRBJ1-3; CDR3nt: TGTGCCAGCAGCTTTGTAGTCTCTGGAAACACCATATATTTT; CDR3aa: CASSFVVSGNTIYF
d_gene: NA; v_gene: TRBV6-5; abundance: NA; j_gene: TRBJ1-1; CDR3nt: TGTGCCAGCAGGTCCCCTCGGGTGCTGAACACTGAAGCTTTCTTT; CDR3aa: CASRSPRVLNTEAFF
d_gene: NA; v_gene: TRBV5-1; abundance: many; j_gene: TRBJ1-3; CDR3nt: TGCGCCAGCAGCCCACAACCGCAGGGTAGAGCTGGAAACACCATATATTTT; CDR3aa: CASSPQPQGRAGNTIYF
d_gene: NA; v_gene: TRBV4-2; abundance: NA; j_gene: TRBJ2-7; CDR3nt: TGTGCCAGCAGCCAAGAAGGTATGGAGTCTGGCGAGCAGTACTTC; CDR3aa: CASSQEGMESGEQYF
d_gene: NA; v_gene: TRBV15; abundance: few; j_gene: TRBJ1-5; CDR3nt: TGTGCCACCAGCAGGATGGGTCGGGGCAATCAGCCCCAGCATTTT; CDR3aa: CATSRMGRGNQPQHF
d_gene: NA; v_gene: TRBV11-3; abundance: NA; j_gene: TRBJ2-5; CDR3nt: TGTGCCAGCAGCTCGGGCGCCGGGGGGCCGGTGACCCAGTACTTC; CDR3aa: CASSSGAGGPVTQYF
d_gene: NA; v_gene: TRBV5-1; abundance: many; j_gene: TRBJ2-7; CDR3nt: TGCGCCAGCAGCTTGGTCATCTACGAGCAGTACTTC; CDR3aa: CASSLVIYEQYF
d_gene: NA; v_gene: TRBV5-1; abundance: few; j_gene: TRBJ2-2; CDR3nt: TGCGCCAGCAGCTTGGTTGAGGGCGGCGGGGAGCTGTTTTTT; CDR3aa: CASSLVEGGGELFF
d_gene: NA; v_gene: TRBV28; abundance: many; j_gene: TRBJ2-2; CDR3nt: TGTGCCAGCGGGGGCCCCGCAGGGGTAACCGGGGAGCTGTTTTTT; CDR3aa: CASGGPAGVTGELFF
d_gene: NA; v_gene: TRBV28; abundance: few; j_gene: TRBJ1-4; CDR3nt: TGTGCCAGCAGTTTACAAGGCCAGACCGAAAAACTGTTTTTT; CDR3aa: CASSLQGQTEKLFF
d_gene: TRBD2; v_gene: TRBV24-1; abundance: NA; j_gene: TRBJ2-3; CDR3nt: TGTGCCACCAGTGATGCCGGGACTACGTCGCAGTATTTT; CDR3aa: CATSDAGTTSQYF
d_gene: NA; v_gene: TRBV4-3; abundance: many; j_gene: TRBJ2-3; CDR3nt: TGCGCCAGCAGCCAAGTGCTTAGCGGCACAGATACGCAGTATTTT; CDR3aa: CASSQVLSGTDTQYF
d_gene: NA; v_gene: TRBV6-6; abundance: many; j_gene: TRBJ2-1; CDR3nt: TGTGCCAGCAGGCCCGACCCCAATGAGCAGTTCTTC; CDR3aa: CASRPDPNEQFF
d_gene: NA; v_gene: TRBV4-2; abundance: few; j_gene: TRBJ1-3; CDR3nt: TGTGCCAGCAGCCAAGAGTCTCCTGGAAACACCATATATTTT; CDR3aa: CASSQESPGNTIYF
d_gene: NA; v_gene: TRBV20-1; abundance: few; j_gene: TRBJ2-3; CDR3nt: TGCAGTTCCGTGGTGGGGGGCAAAGATACGCAGTATTTT; CDR3aa: CSSVVGGKDTQYF
d_gene: NA; v_gene: TRBV6-5; abundance: many; j_gene: TRBJ2-1; CDR3nt: TGTGCCACGGGGGCGGGGGACCACAATGAGCAGTTCTTC; CDR3aa: CATGAGDHNEQFF
d_gene: TRBD1; v_gene: TRBV6-5; abundance: few; j_gene: TRBJ1-1; CDR3nt: TGTGCCAGCAGTTACCCAGGGGGACGAGGCACTGAAGCTTTCTTT; CDR3aa: CASSYPGGRGTEAFF
d_gene: NA; v_gene: TRBV4-3; abundance: many; j_gene: TRBJ1-4; CDR3nt: TGCGCCAGCAGCCAAGGTCAGGGGTACGAAAAACTGTTTTTT; CDR3aa: CASSQGQGYEKLFF
d_gene: NA; v_gene: TRBV7-9; abundance: few; j_gene: TRBJ1-1; CDR3nt: TGTGCCAGCTCTACATGGGCCACTGAAGCTTTCTTT; CDR3aa: CASSTWATEAFF